Presented here are 22 T cell receptor beta chains from one specimen sequenced in a study of shared clonotypes between healthy human individuals. Here immunoSEQ multiplex PCR was the method, and the copy in TCRdb shows in-frame clones only, minus some. The profile shows hundreds of thousands of clones, around 73% of them singletons. The specimen was memory CD4+ T cells sorted from blood. Subset in this sample: CD45RA-negative fraction. All receptors come from a woman between 25 and 40 years old in good health.

V and J are TRBV28 and TRBJ2-1, with 13 bases lining up with TRBD2. Unmatched junction bases numbered 8, after V lost 6 bases and J lost 9 bases. CDR1 is MDHEN, CDR2 SYDVKM, per germline. The CDR3 is 15 amino acids. CDR3 DNA: TGTGCCAGCAGCACACTAGCGGGAGGGCTTGGTGAGCAGTTCTTC. Translated: CASSTLAGGLGEQFF.

This clone was detected only once. V gene TRBV11-2 combines with J gene TRBJ2-7, with a possible D match to TRBD1 (6 bases). The V gene lost 5 bases and the J gene lost 5 bases, with 19 bases spanning the gap. The length of the CDR3 is 15 residues. From germline, CDR1 is SGHAT and CDR2 FQNNGV. CDR3 amino acids: CASSPLGRGPHEQYF. The CDR3 nucleotides read TGTGCCAGCAGCCCCCTTGGCAGGGGTCCCCACGAGCAGTACTTC.

This clone has a count of ten or more. The genes are TRBV11-2 and TRBJ2-1; TRBD2 aligns across 11 bases. The CDR3 extends over 15 amino acids. Looked up from germline, CDR1 is SGHAT and CDR2 is FQNNGV. V lost 0 bases to trimming and J lost 7 bases; unmatched junction nucleotides: 2. CDR3 nucleotide sequence: TGTGCCAGCAGCTTAGACTCTAGCGGGAGGAATGAGCAGTTCTTC. It translates to CASSLDSSGRNEQFF.

The CDR3 DNA follows: TGTGCCAGCAGCCGGATGCAAAGCTCCTACGAGCAGTACTTC. Protein sequence: CASSRMQSSYEQYF. The J gene is TRBJ2-7, the V gene TRBV7-2; no clear D gene. The CDR3 has 14 residues. With 5 bases removed from V and 0 bases from J, the gap between germline ends came to 11 bases. Germline CDR1 reads SGHTA; CDR2 reads FQGNSA. Looking up the rest from reference TRBV7-2 and TRBJ2-7 gives the full variable domain: GAGVSQSPSNKVTEKGKDVELRCDPISGHTALYWYRQSLGQGLEFLIYFQGNSAPDKSGLPSDRFSAERTGGSVSTLTIQRTQQEDSAVYLCASSRMQSSYEQYFGPGTRLTVT.

To note about this clone: The identical CDR3 is also encoded by other nucleotide sequences in the sample. The V call is TRBV30, the J call TRBJ1-5, with a tentative D call TRBD1 (6 bases). The CDR3 loop spans 14 amino acids. From germline, CDR1 is GTSNPN and CDR2 SVGIG (reference sequence). The germline V and J ends were trimmed by 0 bases and 2 bases, with 8 bases remaining between them. CDR3 region: CAWSVGGGNQPQHF. Here the CDR3 DNA reads TGTGCCTGGAGTGTAGGGGGGGGCAATCAGCCCCAGCATTTT.

This clone was seen more than once but under ten times. The chain carries TRBV7-6 and TRBJ2-1, with D possibly being TRBD2 (6 bases). Germline values: CDR1 SGHVS, CDR2 FNYEAQ. V lost 4 bases, J lost 0 bases, and 16 bases lay in between. The CDR3 runs 17 residues. CDR3 protein: CASSSVGTASSYNEQFF. The CDR3, as DNA: TGTGCCAGCAGCTCCGTTGGGACTGCGAGCTCCTACAATGAGCAGTTCTTC.

The rearrangement uses TRBV6-6 and TRBJ2-5; 7 nucleotides agree with TRBD2. The germline gives CDR1 MNHNY, CDR2 SVGAGI (reference sequence). The CDR3 is made up of 12 amino acids. After removal of 8 bases from V and 5 bases from J, the junction contained 5 bases not matched to a gene. The CDR3, as DNA: TGTGCCAGCGGCAGGACTAGGGAGACCCAGTACTTC. Translation gives CASGRTRETQYF.

This clone was detected only a few times. The chain uses TRBV5-1 and TRBJ2-5; 8 bases line up with TRBD2. Germline V gene data show CDR1 as SGHRS and CDR2 as YFSETQ. V was clipped by 5 bases and J by 1 base; unmatched bases: 10. The CDR3 is made up of 16 amino acids. The CDR3 DNA reads as TGCGCCAGCAGGGAGAAGACTAGCGTGGTCCAAGAGACCCAGTACTTC. It encodes CASREKTSVVQETQYF.

The chain uses TRBV11-2 and TRBJ2-1, with 7 bases lining up with TRBD2. V shed 4 bases, J shed 6 bases, and the junction held 9 bases outside the gene matches. Germline CDR1 is SGHAT and CDR2 is FQNNGV. The CDR3 sequence is 15 residues long. The CDR3 coding sequence is TGTGCCAGCAGCTCCCTAAGAGGGGAGGGCAATGAGCAGTTCTTC. Residues: CASSSLRGEGNEQFF.

This rearrangement joins TRBV12-5 to TRBJ2-1; TRBD1 or TRBD2 may be the D gene (5 bases each). V shed 5 bases and J shed 4 bases, with 15 bases lying between them. CDR1 is LGHNT and CDR2 is FRNRAP in the germline V gene. The CDR3 has 15 amino acids. CDR3 nucleotide sequence: TGTGCTAGTGGTGCGAAGGGACCCACGTACAATGAGCAGTTCTTC. Its translation is CASGAKGPTYNEQFF.

The J gene is TRBJ2-2, the V gene TRBV7-9; D is possibly TRBD1 (6 bases). This CDR3 comprises 15 residues. V was clipped by 5 bases and J by 8 bases, with 18 bases between them. Germline assignment: CDR1 SEHNR and CDR2 FQNEAQ (reference sequence). CDR3 sequence: CASSTSVGAYGELFF. Written as DNA, the CDR3 is TGTGCCAGCAGCACCTCGGTGGGGGCATATGGGGAGCTGTTTTTT.

As regards this clone: The sample holds other DNA sequences that translate to the same CDR3. The chain employs TRBV7-9 and TRBJ1-1; the D gene is possibly TRBD1 (5 bases). The CDR3 totals 14 residues. Germline V CDR1 and CDR2: SEHNR, FQNEAQ (reference sequence). The ends were cut back, 1 base at V and 4 bases at J, with 10 bases in the middle. CDR3 DNA sequence: TGTGCCAGCAGCTTAGAGGGACCCGGCACTGAAGCTTTCTTT. Translation gives CASSLEGPGTEAFF.

This chain uses TRBV6-5 with TRBJ1-5, with D possibly matching TRBD1 (5 bases). This CDR3 spans 13 amino acids. Germline lookup yields CDR1 MNHEY and CDR2 SVGAGI. The germline V and J ends were trimmed by 10 bases and 4 bases, with 14 bases remaining between them. CDR3 sequence: CATASEGNQPQHF. The CDR3 DNA reads TGTGCCACGGCTTCGGAGGGGAATCAGCCCCAGCATTTT.

The chain is built from TRBV11-2 and TRBJ1-1; D not certain. In germline, CDR1 is SGHAT, CDR2 FQNNGV. CDR3 length: 13 amino acids. V was clipped by 5 bases and J by 11 bases, with 18 bases between them. CDR3 coding DNA: TGTGCCAGCAGCCCTGGGCCCGACTGGCGTGCTTTCTTT. Residues: CASSPGPDWRAFF.

This clone appeared once. The chain couples TRBV2 to TRBJ1-4; unclear D gene. CDR3 length: 16 amino acids. With 3 bases removed from V and 0 bases from J, the gap between germline ends came to 11 bases. Per the germline V gene, CDR1 is SNHLY and CDR2 is FYNNEI. The CDR3 sequence: CASSETRSTTNEKLFF. The CDR3 nucleotides read TGTGCCAGCAGTGAGACCCGAAGCACAACTAATGAAAAACTGTTTTTT.

This clone was counted at least ten times. The V and J genes are TRBV10-1 and TRBJ2-1; 7 bases fit TRBD2. This CDR3 spans 15 amino acids. The V gene end was trimmed by 3 bases and the J gene end by 4 bases; junction bases not matched to a gene: 6. Germline V gene sequence: CDR1 WNHNN, CDR2 SYGVQD (reference sequence). The CDR3 reads CASSDASSGYNEQFF. The DNA of the CDR3 is TGCGCCAGCAGTGATGCGTCTAGCGGTTACAATGAGCAGTTCTTC.

This rearrangement joins TRBV6-5 to TRBJ1-1; tentative D call: TRBD1 (5 bases). The V and J ends lost 6 bases and 2 bases respectively, with 13 bases between them. CDR1 and CDR2 (germline): MNHEY, SVGAGI. This CDR3 spans 14 amino acids. The CDR3 region has the DNA TGTGCCAGCAGAAACGTCGACAGAAACACTGAAGCTTTCTTT. Its protein product is CASRNVDRNTEAFF.

This clone was found once. The rearrangement uses TRBV11-2 and TRBJ2-3; 10 nucleotides align to TRBD1. The CDR3 spans 15 residues. J lost 6 bases, V lost 2 bases, and 5 bases had no gene match. Germline V gene sequence: CDR1 SGHAT, CDR2 FQNNGV. The CDR3 sequence is CASSLRDRGKDTQYF. For the CDR3, the DNA is TGTGCCAGCAGCTTACGGGACAGGGGAAAGGATACGCAGTATTTT.

Turning to this clone: The same CDR3 also results from other DNA sequences found in this sample. The rearrangement joins TRBV2 to TRBJ1-5, with D uncertain. The germline CDR1 and CDR2 sequences are SNHLY and FYNNEI. V was cut by 4 bases and J by 5 bases, with 12 bases left in between. The CDR3 contains 14 residues. Written as DNA, the CDR3 is TGTGCCAGCAGTGGGAATTCGGGAGATCAGCCCCAGCATTTT. It encodes CASSGNSGDQPQHF.

V and J are TRBV21-1 and TRBJ2-1; TRBD2, the table's D call, was not compared with the DNA. TRBV21-1 is shown as a pseudogene. The CDR3 covers 16 residues. CDR3 nucleotide sequence: TGTGCCAGCAGCCGACTCACTGTATACTCCTACAATGAGCAGTTCTTC. It encodes CASSRLTVYSYNEQFF.

The rearrangement joins TRBV11-3 to TRBJ2-1, with D possibly being TRBD1 or TRBD2 (5 bases each). The CDR3 is 14 amino acids. V dropped 6 bases and J dropped 3 bases, with 12 bases sitting between them. Germline V gene sequence: CDR1 SGHNT, CDR2 YENEEA. DNA for the CDR3: TGTGCCAGCAGTGTCGGGGCAAACTACAATGAGCAGTTCTTC. Amino acids: CASSVGANYNEQFF. Full variable domain (outside the CDR3, taken from reference TRBV11-3 and TRBJ2-1): EAGVVQSPRYKIIEKKQPVAFWCNPISGHNTLYWYLQNLGQGPELLIRYENEEAVDDSQLPKDRFSAERLKGVDSTLKIQPAELGDSAVYLCASSVGANYNEQFFGPGTRLTVL.

The V and J genes are TRBV11-2 and TRBJ2-7; D could derive from TRBD1 or TRBD2 (5 bases each). Germline CDR1 reads SGHAT; CDR2 reads FQNNGV. V lost 4 bases and J lost 4, with 17 bases in between. CDR3 size: 15 residues. The CDR3 loop reads CASSSSGPGPYEQYF. The CDR3 DNA reads as TGTGCCAGCAGCTCCTCGGGGCCGGGGCCTTACGAGCAGTACTTC.